The 29 T cell receptor beta chains listed next were all sequenced from one sample in a study of T cell responses to AZD1222 COVID-19 vaccine (dated by TCRdb to the early 2020s). Receptors were amplified or captured by the immunoSEQ multiplex PCR assay. Sourced from immuneACCESS, this table was stored by TCRdb with only in-frame sequences that have V and J called. A share of the clones is absent; for the studies checked, an unresolved V gene accounts for under half, and the remainder has no known explanation. The sample table contains around 140,000 clones; only one count was recorded for 80% to 95% of them. Jointly, the top ten make up about 4.8% of the sample. The label giving this sample's time point can be read as: baseline before first vaccination. The sequences come from peripheral blood, collected on day 0 of AZD1222 vaccination. The receptors originated from an adult in good health.

The chain joins TRBV28 to TRBJ1-1, with D unresolved. Germline V lookup: CDR1 MDHEN, CDR2 SYDVKM. The ends were cut back, 3 bases at V and 7 bases at J, with 9 bases in the middle. The CDR3 has 12 amino acids. CDR3 DNA: TGTGCCAGCAGTTTGTTTAGGGATGAAGCTTTCTTT. Translating it yields CASSLFRDEAFF.

The V gene is TRBV5-1, the J gene TRBJ2-2; 11 bases line up with TRBD2. V shed 1 base and J 4 bases; nucleotides not matched to a gene: 6. The CDR3 length is 17 residues. Germline CDR1 is SGHRS and CDR2 is YFSETQ. The CDR3 DNA sequence: TGCGCCAGCAGCTTGATAATAGCGGGAGGGATCACCGGGGAGCTGTTTTTT. This codes for CASSLIIAGGITGELFF.

CDR3 DNA: TGTGCCACCAGTGGGGGGGGCCTTAACTATGGCTACACCTTC. Protein product: CATSGGGLNYGYTF. The chain carries TRBV24-1 and TRBJ1-2; TRBD1 is a possible D gene (6 bases). Germline assignment: CDR1 KGHDR and CDR2 SFDVKD. V lost 5 bases, J lost 1 base, and 10 bases lay in between. The CDR3 extends over 14 amino acids.

The chain links TRBV11-2 to TRBJ1-5; D might be TRBD1 (5 bases). The CDR3 runs 18 residues. The ends were cut back, 1 base at V and 0 bases at J, with 16 bases in the middle. Germline CDR1 and CDR2: SGHAT and FQNNGV. CDR3 sequence (DNA): TGTGCCAGCAGCTTAGGGGGGGTCGACAGATCTAGCAATCAGCCCCAGCATTTT. It specifies CASSLGGVDRSSNQPQHF. The variable domain in full, with the rest retrieved from reference TRBV11-2 and TRBJ1-5, is EAGVAQSPRYKIIEKRQSVAFWCNPISGHATLYWYQQILGQGPKLLIQFQNNGVVDDSQLPKDRFSAERLKGVDSTLKIQPAKLEDSAVYLCASSLGGVDRSSNQPQHFGDGTRLSIL.

This chain connects TRBV20-1 to TRBJ2-6, with 11 nucleotides matching TRBD1. CDR3 length: 18 amino acids. The V and J ends lost 3 bases and 4 bases, in that order; junction bases with no gene match: 11. From germline, CDR1 is DFQATT and CDR2 SNEGSKA (reference sequence). CDR3 nucleotide sequence: TGCAGTGCTAGTGAATATGGACAGGGGGCGTCCGGGGCCAACGTCCTGACTTTC. It translates to CSASEYGQGASGANVLTF.

This chain joins TRBV6-4 and TRBJ2-2; no firm D call. Deletions cut 4 bases from V and 6 bases from J, with 9 bases between. CDR1 and CDR2 from the germline V gene are MRHNA and SNTAGT. The length of the CDR3 is 13 residues. CDR3 loop: CASSVQAPGELFF. The CDR3 DNA is TGTGCCAGCAGTGTGCAGGCCCCCGGGGAGCTGTTTTTT.

The chain recombines TRBV28 with TRBJ2-1; the D gene is possibly TRBD2 (5 bases). The germline V gene has CDR1 MDHEN and CDR2 SYDVKM. The CDR3 loop spans 12 amino acids. Trimming removed 5 bases from V and 9 bases from J, with 11 bases in between. The CDR3 sequence is CASSPAGIEQFF. CDR3 coding DNA: TGTGCCAGCAGTCCCGCGGGCATTGAGCAGTTCTTC.

This chain uses TRBV4-1 with TRBJ2-2; 10 nucleotides align to TRBD2. The CDR3 runs to 16 residues. CDR1 and CDR2 (germline): MGHRA, YSYEKL. Losses at the gene ends were 4 bases for V and 0 bases for J; bases not matched to a gene: 2. The CDR3 nucleotides read TGCGCCAGCAGCCGGCTAGCGGGAGCGAACACCGGGGAGCTGTTTTTT. Its translation is CASSRLAGANTGELFF.

This clone was seen only once. CDR3 in amino acids: CASRPDSNQPQHF. DNA of the CDR3: TGTGCCAGCAGGCCAGATAGCAATCAGCCCCAGCATTTT. V is TRBV28 and J is TRBJ1-5; no reliable D call. The CDR3 is 13 amino acids. Germline V CDR1 and CDR2: MDHEN, SYDVKM. V was shortened by 6 bases and J by 0 bases, with 6 bases between the two germline ends.

Only one count was recorded for this clone. This chain uses TRBV28 with TRBJ1-3, with a tentative D call TRBD1 (6 bases). V was pared by 7 bases and J by 4 bases, with 14 bases between. Germline loops: CDR1 MDHEN, CDR2 SYDVKM. CDR3 size: 14 residues. This chain's CDR3 is CASTQGFRGNTIYF. As DNA, the CDR3 is TGTGCCAGCACACAGGGTTTTAGGGGAAACACCATATATTTT. The entire variable domain, with the rest obtained from reference TRBV28 and TRBJ1-3, is as follows: DVKVTQSSRYLVKRTGEKVFLECVQDMDHENMFWYRQDPGLGLRLIYFSYDVKMKEKGDIPEGYSVSREKKERFSLILESASTNQTSMYLCASTQGFRGNTIYFGEGSWLTVV.

This clone was recorded once. The chain joins TRBV7-9 to TRBJ2-7; 7 bases fit TRBD1. This CDR3 contains 15 residues. Germline V gene data show CDR1 as SEHNR and CDR2 as FQNEAQ (reference sequence). With V trimmed by 5 bases and J by 0 bases, 7 bases remained unmatched. The CDR3 loop is CASSHQGQNSYEQYF. The CDR3 DNA reads TGTGCCAGCAGCCATCAGGGACAGAACTCCTACGAGCAGTACTTC.

This sequence joins TRBV5-4 and TRBJ2-5; 9 positions agree with TRBD1. Germline trimming cut 4 bases from V and 0 bases from J; bases unmatched to any gene: 4. The CDR3 covers 15 residues. Germline CDR1 reads SGHNT; CDR2 reads YYREEE (reference sequence). CDR3 bases: TGTGCCAGCAGCCGGGGACAGGGAAACCAAGAGACCCAGTACTTC. Its protein is CASSRGQGNQETQYF.

This chain joins TRBV6-5 and TRBJ2-5, with 11 bases matching TRBD2. With 0 bases clipped from V and 5 bases from J, the junction kept 5 bases outside the gene matches. The germline V gene encodes CDR1 MNHEY and CDR2 SVGAGI. CDR3 size: 16 residues. DNA for the CDR3: TGTGCCAGCAGTTACTCTAGCGGGGGGGCTTGGGAGACCCAGTACTTC. Translation gives CASSYSSGGAWETQYF.

This chain uses TRBV11-2 with TRBJ1-4, with TRBD1 matching 8 bases. Unmatched junction bases numbered 5, after V lost 0 bases and J lost 8 bases. CDR3 size: 15 residues. Germline V gene lookup returns CDR1 SGHAT and CDR2 FQNNGV. The CDR3 DNA reads TGTGCCAGCAGCTTAGAGGGCAGGGGGCGCGAAAAACTGTTTTTT. Translating it yields CASSLEGRGREKLFF.

The chain carries TRBV5-1 and TRBJ1-3; D ambiguous. Germline CDR1 SGHRS, CDR2 YFSETQ. The CDR3 covers 14 residues. Trimming pared 6 bases from V and 0 bases from J, leaving 10 bases between. CDR3 DNA sequence: TGCGCCAGCACCGAGGGTGTCTCTGGAAACACCATATATTTT. Protein: CASTEGVSGNTIYF.

The V call is TRBV29-1, the J call TRBJ1-1; no definite D call. Germline V lookup: CDR1 SQVTM, CDR2 ANQGSEA. The ends were cut back, 6 bases at V and 0 bases at J, with 11 bases in the middle. The CDR3 spans 13 residues. CDR3 nucleotides: TGCAGCGTCGAGACAAGGATGAACACTGAAGCTTTCTTT. It encodes CSVETRMNTEAFF.

V usage is TRBV7-9 and J usage is TRBJ2-5; no clear D gene. The germline CDR1 and CDR2 sequences are SEHNR and FQNEAQ (reference sequence). V shed 2 bases and J shed 3 bases, with 10 bases lying between them. The CDR3 consists of 14 residues. CDR3 nucleotide sequence: TGTGCCAGCAGCTTATGGGGAATTAAAGAGACCCAGTACTTC. Translating it yields CASSLWGIKETQYF.

J is TRBJ2-5 and V is TRBV3-1 (or the pseudogene TRBV3-2); perhaps TRBD1 as D (5 bases). Germline CDR1 reads LGHDT; CDR2 reads YNNKEL (reference sequence). V lost 10 bases to trimming and J lost 3 bases, with 18 bases between them. CDR3 length equals 14 residues. CDR3: CATLWQGQEETQYF. CDR3 in DNA: TGTGCCACCCTTTGGCAGGGTCAGGAAGAGACCCAGTACTTC.

The rearrangement joins TRBV6-2 or TRBV6-3 to TRBJ1-2; D unclear. V shed 4 bases and J shed 9 bases, with 9 bases lying between them. The CDR3 spans 11 residues. Germline CDR1 is MNHEY and CDR2 is SVGEGT. The CDR3 DNA is TGTGCCAGCAGTTTTCTCTGGAGCTACACCTTC. Translated, it gives CASSFLWSYTF.

The CDR3, as DNA: TGTGCCAGCAGTTCAACGGGTCTCGGGACTAGCGTTGTCGAGCAGTACTTC. The encoded protein is CASSSTGLGTSVVEQYF. The chain combines TRBV28 with TRBJ2-7; 10 positions agree with TRBD2. The germline CDR1 and CDR2 sequences are MDHEN and SYDVKM. The CDR3 spans 17 residues. V lost 4 bases to trimming and J lost 6 bases; unmatched junction nucleotides: 15.

CDR3 DNA sequence: TGTGCCAGCAGCTTACGAGAGACTAGCGGCTACGAGCAGTACTTC. Its translation: CASSLRETSGYEQYF. The chain recombines TRBV7-8 with TRBJ2-7; 9 bases are shared with TRBD2. This CDR3 has 15 residues. Trimming at V came to 2 bases and at J to 3 bases, leaving 5 bases not matched to a gene. Germline loops: CDR1 SGHVS, CDR2 FQNEAQ.

This chain uses TRBV29-1 with TRBJ2-7; the match to TRBD1 covers 10 bases. Germline assignment: CDR1 SQVTM and CDR2 ANQGSEA. This CDR3 has 14 residues. V lost 4 bases and J lost 3; bases outside the gene matches: 6. CDR3 bases: TGCAGCGTTGGAGGGGGGACAGGGGTCTACGAGCAGTACTTC. Protein: CSVGGGTGVYEQYF.

The genes are TRBV6-5 and TRBJ2-1, with TRBD2 identical over 10 bases. There are 13 residues in the CDR3. CDR1 and CDR2 (germline): MNHEY, SVGAGI. Trimming at V came to 7 bases and at J to 9 bases, leaving 6 bases not matched to a gene. The CDR3: CASKSGGAGEQFF. CDR3 DNA sequence: TGTGCCAGCAAGAGCGGGGGGGCCGGTGAGCAGTTCTTC.

This chain uses TRBV18 with TRBJ1-6, with 8 bases aligning to TRBD1. With 6 bases clipped from V and 11 bases from J, the junction kept 30 bases outside the gene matches. The germline V gene encodes CDR1 KGHSH and CDR2 LQKENI. This CDR3 spans 21 amino acids. The CDR3 DNA follows: TGTGCCAGCTCCCTATCGGGCCTAGGAGTTGGAACTGGACAGGGTGGTACACCCCTCCACTTT. Protein sequence: CASSLSGLGVGTGQGGTPLHF.

The chain employs TRBV11-2 and TRBJ2-1, with D tentatively TRBD2 (6 bases). The CDR3 consists of 12 residues. The germline V gene encodes CDR1 SGHAT and CDR2 FQNNGV. V lost 5 bases, J lost 11 bases, and 13 bases lay in between. This chain's CDR3 is CASSPAGSQQFF. As DNA, the CDR3 is TGTGCCAGCAGCCCAGCCGGGAGTCAGCAGTTCTTC. Looking up the rest from reference TRBV11-2 and TRBJ2-1 gives the full variable domain: EAGVAQSPRYKIIEKRQSVAFWCNPISGHATLYWYQQILGQGPKLLIQFQNNGVVDDSQLPKDRFSAERLKGVDSTLKIQPAKLEDSAVYLCASSPAGSQQFFGPGTRLTVL.

The chain combines TRBV14 with TRBJ2-3; 9 bases map to TRBD2. The CDR3 has 16 residues. Germline V lookup: CDR1 SGHDN, CDR2 FVKESK. V dropped 1 base and J dropped 6; count of bases not matched to a gene: 8. The CDR3 protein is CASSQGASGVGDTQYF. In nucleotides, the CDR3 is TGTGCCAGCAGCCAAGGGGCTAGCGGGGTAGGGGATACGCAGTATTTT.

This rearrangement joins TRBV6-6 to TRBJ2-7, with unresolved D. CDR3 length equals 12 residues. V was clipped by 2 bases and J by 6 bases, with 8 bases between them. The germline V gene has CDR1 MNHNY and CDR2 SVGAGI (reference sequence). The CDR3 protein is CASSYPSGEQYF. In nucleotides, the CDR3 is TGTGCCAGCAGTTACCCCTCGGGCGAGCAGTACTTC.

As DNA, the CDR3 is TGTGCCAGCACCCCTCGCGTGGCTACGAAGGAGACCCAGTACTTC. Translating gives CASTPRVATKETQYF. V and J are TRBV5-8 and TRBJ2-5, with D hard to call. The germline V gene has CDR1 SGHTS and CDR2 YDEGEE. The V end lost 6 bases, the J end lost 5 bases, and 20 bases lay between the germline ends. The CDR3 has 15 amino acids.

The chain employs TRBV19 and TRBJ1-5; TRBD1 matches 7 bases. V lost 5 bases to trimming and J lost 3 bases; unmatched junction nucleotides: 7. CDR1 and CDR2 from the germline V gene are LNHDA and SQIVND (reference sequence). The CDR3 contains 15 residues. CDR3 in amino acids: CASSLTGANNQPQHF. CDR3 in DNA: TGTGCCAGTAGTTTAACAGGGGCCAACAATCAGCCCCAGCATTTT.